The 6 T cell receptor beta chains below all came from one sample that was sequenced in a study of blood T cell repertoires in COVID-19. Some clones are missing from TCRdb's copy, which holds only in-frame ones; the method was immunoSEQ multiplex PCR. The sample records 35,000 to 50,000 clones, 70% to 85% being singletons. The sample was peripheral blood. The source of these receptors is a human donor with acute or convalescent COVID-19. The donor label of this sample is uncertain.

This clone came up a few times. CDR3 DNA: TGCGCCAGCAGCGGGGGACAGTCGGTAACCTATGGCTACACCTTC. Translating it yields CASSGGQSVTYGYTF. The genes are TRBV5-1 and TRBJ1-2, with 7 bases identical to TRBD1. V shed 4 bases, J shed 4 bases, and the junction held 10 bases outside the gene matches. The V gene's germline CDR1 is SGHRS and CDR2 YFSETQ. The CDR3 sequence is 15 residues long.

This rearrangement joins TRBV7-6 to TRBJ1-4, with TRBD1 identical over 8 bases. Germline CDR1 reads SGHVS; CDR2 reads FNYEAQ. V shed 8 bases, J shed 8 bases, and the junction held 4 bases outside the gene matches. CDR3 length: 12 residues. The CDR3 bases are TGTGCCAGCGGAGACAGGGGCGAAAAACTGTTTTTT. Translated, it gives CASGDRGEKLFF.

The chain recombines TRBV15 with TRBJ1-1; D is ambiguous. Germline V gene data show CDR1 as LNHNV and CDR2 as YYDKDF (reference sequence). Trimming left V 3 bases short and J 10 bases short, with 18 bases between. This CDR3 has 14 residues. The DNA for the CDR3 is TGTGCCACCAGCAGCCCTCCCCCCGTAGGGAGAGCTTTCTTT. Amino acid sequence: CATSSPPPVGRAFF. Full variable domain (rest looked up from reference TRBV15 and TRBJ1-1): DAMVIQNPRYQVTQFGKPVTLSCSQTLNHNVMYWYQQKSSQAPKLLFHYYDKDFNNEADTPDNFQSRRPNTSFCFLDIRSPGLGDTAMYLCATSSPPPVGRAFFGQGTRLTVV.

This clone has more than one count but fewer than ten. The rearrangement joins TRBV10-3 to TRBJ1-1; D possibly corresponds to TRBD1 (5 bases). CDR1 is ENHRY, CDR2 SYGVKD, per germline. The length of the CDR3 is 14 residues. The V and J ends lost 3 bases and 4 bases respectively, with 12 bases between them. The CDR3 here is CAISESRQGTEAFF. The CDR3 nucleotides read TGTGCCATCAGTGAAAGTCGGCAGGGCACTGAAGCTTTCTTT.

The chain carries TRBV30 and TRBJ1-5, with D possibly TRBD1 on 5 matching bases. The CDR3 is 15 amino acids. The ends were cut back, 2 bases at V and 2 bases at J, with 13 bases in the middle. Germline lookup yields CDR1 GTSNPN and CDR2 SVGIG (reference sequence). The CDR3 DNA sequence: TGTGCCTGGAGTCACCGGGGGAGTGGCAATCAGCCCCAGCATTTT. Translating gives CAWSHRGSGNQPQHF. The entire variable domain, with the rest obtained from reference TRBV30 and TRBJ1-5, is as follows: SQTIHQWPATLVQPVGSPLSLECTVEGTSNPNLYWYRQAAGRGLQLLFYSVGIGQISSEVPQNLSASRPQDRQFILSSKKLLLSDSGFYLCAWSHRGSGNQPQHFGDGTRLSIL.

The CDR3 spells CARSQGGTAEAFF. As DNA, the CDR3 is TGTGCCCGCTCCCAGGGAGGTACCGCTGAAGCTTTCTTT. This chain uses TRBV21-1 with TRBJ1-1. TRBV21-1 is a listed pseudogene. The length of the CDR3 is 13 residues.